The following is a T cell receptor (beta chain) sequence with its context. Its specificity is not known. The entry originates in a study of cytomegalovirus exposure and HLA in healthy donors. General observations from the study: Immune exposure information comprised only CMV serostatus.

The CDR3 covers 11 residues. Germline values: CDR1 MNHNS, CDR2 SASEGT. V lost 4 bases and J 11 bases, leaving 10 bases between the germline ends. A multiplex PCR was run with 60 Vbeta primers and 13 Jbeta primers. Data came from immunoSEQ multiplex PCR; TCRdb stores just in-frame clones and leaves some out. This sample has over 90,000 clones, with more than 65% found just once. This chain uses TRBV6-1 with TRBJ2-3; unclear D gene. Sequencing was done on a sample of PBMCs. The sequence came from a woman under 30 in good health and CMV-seropositive. CDR3 in amino acids: CASSALEKQYF. The CDR3 DNA follows: TGTGCCAGCAGTGCCCTAGAGAAGCAGTATTTT.